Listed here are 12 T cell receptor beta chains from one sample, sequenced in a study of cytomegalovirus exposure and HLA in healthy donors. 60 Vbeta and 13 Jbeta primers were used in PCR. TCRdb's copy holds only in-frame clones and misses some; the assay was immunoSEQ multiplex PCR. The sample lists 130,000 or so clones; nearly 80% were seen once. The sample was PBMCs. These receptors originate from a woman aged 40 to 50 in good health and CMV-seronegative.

CDR3 DNA sequence: TGTGCCAGCAGCGCGGGTGGGCGTGGACTAAACTACGAGCAGTACTTC. Encoded protein: CASSAGGRGLNYEQYF. The rearrangement uses TRBV7-9 and TRBJ2-7; possible D gene TRBD2, 6 bases. Germline V CDR1 and CDR2: SEHNR, FQNEAQ (reference sequence). CDR3 length: 16 residues. V was clipped by 5 bases and J by 3 bases, with 20 bases between them.

As DNA, the CDR3 is TGTGCCAGCAGCTTGGGCGGGAACTATGGCTACACCTTC. Its translation: CASSLGGNYGYTF. The V and J genes are TRBV5-6 and TRBJ1-2; D gene uncertain. CDR3 length equals 13 residues. V was clipped by 0 bases and J by 2 bases, with 5 bases between them. CDR1 is SGHDT and CDR2 is YYEEEE in the germline V gene.

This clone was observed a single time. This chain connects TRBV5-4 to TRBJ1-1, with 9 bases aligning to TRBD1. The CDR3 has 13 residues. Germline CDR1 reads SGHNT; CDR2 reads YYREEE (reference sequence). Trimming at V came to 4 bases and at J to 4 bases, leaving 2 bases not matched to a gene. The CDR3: CASSLTGGTEAFF. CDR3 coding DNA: TGTGCCAGCAGCCTGACAGGGGGCACTGAAGCTTTCTTT.

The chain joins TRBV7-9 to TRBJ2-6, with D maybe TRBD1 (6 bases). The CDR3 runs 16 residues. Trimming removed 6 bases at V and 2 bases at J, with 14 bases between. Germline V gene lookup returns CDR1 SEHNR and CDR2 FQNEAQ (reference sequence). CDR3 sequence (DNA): TGTGCCAGCAGAACGAGGACAGACGCTGGGGCCAACGTCCTGACTTTC. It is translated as CASRTRTDAGANVLTF.

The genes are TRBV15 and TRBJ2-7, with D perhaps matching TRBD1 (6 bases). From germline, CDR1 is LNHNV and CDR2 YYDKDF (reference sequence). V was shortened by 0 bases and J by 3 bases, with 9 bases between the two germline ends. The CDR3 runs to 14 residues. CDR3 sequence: CATSRDGGGYEQYF. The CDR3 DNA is TGTGCCACCAGCAGAGATGGGGGCGGCTACGAGCAGTACTTC.

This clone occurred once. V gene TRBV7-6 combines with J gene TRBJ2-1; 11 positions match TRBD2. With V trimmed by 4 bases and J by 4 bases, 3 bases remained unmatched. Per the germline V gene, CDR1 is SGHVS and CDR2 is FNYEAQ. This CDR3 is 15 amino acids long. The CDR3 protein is CASSSGLAVYNEQFF. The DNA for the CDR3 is TGTGCCAGCAGCTCGGGACTAGCGGTATACAATGAGCAGTTCTTC.

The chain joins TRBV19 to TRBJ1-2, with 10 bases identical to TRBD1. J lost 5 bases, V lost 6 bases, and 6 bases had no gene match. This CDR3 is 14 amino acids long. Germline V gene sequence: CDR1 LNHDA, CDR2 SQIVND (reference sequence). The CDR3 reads CASRPGQGVYGYTF. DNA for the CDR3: TGTGCCAGTAGACCCGGACAGGGGGTTTATGGCTACACCTTC.

Written as DNA, the CDR3 is TGTGCCAGCAGCGTAGCCGTGAATCGCAGGGGAACTAATGAAAAACTGTTTTTT. Translation: CASSVAVNRRGTNEKLFF. V and J are TRBV11-2 and TRBJ1-4, with a possible D match to TRBD1 (6 bases). CDR1 is SGHAT, CDR2 FQNNGV, per germline. The CDR3 is made up of 18 amino acids. Trimming shortened V by 5 bases and J by 1 base, and 20 bases separated the two germline ends.

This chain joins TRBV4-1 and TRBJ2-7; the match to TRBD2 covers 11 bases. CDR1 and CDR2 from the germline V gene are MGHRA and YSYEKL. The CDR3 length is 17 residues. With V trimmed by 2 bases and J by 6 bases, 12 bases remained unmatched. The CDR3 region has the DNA TGCGCCAGCAGCCAACTTTGGACTAGCGGGCCCTCTTCCGAGCAGTACTTC. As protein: CASSQLWTSGPSSEQYF.

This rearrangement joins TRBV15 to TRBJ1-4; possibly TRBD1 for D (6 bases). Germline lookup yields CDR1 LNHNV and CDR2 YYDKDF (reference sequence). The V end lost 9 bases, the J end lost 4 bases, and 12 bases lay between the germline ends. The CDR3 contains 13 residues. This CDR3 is CATSGDFNEKLFF. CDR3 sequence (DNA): TGTGCCACATCAGGGGATTTTAATGAAAAACTGTTTTTT.

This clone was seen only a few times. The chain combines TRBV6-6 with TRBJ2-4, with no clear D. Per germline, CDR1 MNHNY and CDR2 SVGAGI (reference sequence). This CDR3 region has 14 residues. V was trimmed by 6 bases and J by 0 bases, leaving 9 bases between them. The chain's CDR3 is CASSQALAKNIQYF. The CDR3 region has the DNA TGTGCCAGCAGCCAAGCTTTAGCCAAAAACATTCAGTACTTC.

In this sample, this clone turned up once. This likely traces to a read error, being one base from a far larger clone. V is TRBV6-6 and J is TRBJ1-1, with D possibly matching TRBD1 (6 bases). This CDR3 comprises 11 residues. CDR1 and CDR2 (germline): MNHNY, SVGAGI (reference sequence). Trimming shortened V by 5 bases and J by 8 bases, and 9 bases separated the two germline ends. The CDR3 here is CASSNRVEAFF. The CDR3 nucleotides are TGTGCCAGCAGTAACAGGGTCGAAGCTTTCTTT.